What follows are 21 T cell receptor beta chains derived from one specimen sequenced in a study of cytotoxic CD8 clonotypes in ibrutinib-treated CLL. The repertoire was sequenced with immunoSEQ multiplex PCR; TCRdb's copy has only in-frame clones and lacks some. This sample has around 30,000 clones; roughly 57% occur once, and the top ten carry 12% to 15%. The input for sequencing was PBMCs, taken before ibrutinib treatment. These TCRs come from a human donor with chronic lymphocytic leukemia.

This rearrangement joins TRBV5-1 to TRBJ2-7; D tentatively fits TRBD1 or TRBD2 (5 bases each). This CDR3 spans 15 amino acids. Trimming stripped 1 base from V and 5 bases from J, with 16 bases between. Germline V CDR1 and CDR2: SGHRS, YFSETQ. The CDR3 loop is CASSLMKAGTNEQYF. DNA for the CDR3: TGCGCCAGCAGCTTGATGAAGGCAGGGACGAACGAGCAGTACTTC.

This chain connects TRBV28 to TRBJ2-5, with TRBD2 identical over 10 bases. The CDR3 consists of 16 residues. Looked up from germline, CDR1 is MDHEN and CDR2 is SYDVKM. J gave up 2 bases and V 5 bases, and 8 bases lay outside the gene matches. The CDR3, as DNA: TGTGCCAGCAGTCCCGGCGTTAGCGGGGGGCAAGAGACCCAGTACTTC. This sequence encodes CASSPGVSGGQETQYF.

This clone was detected only a few times. This chain uses TRBV5-5 with TRBJ2-1; D possibly corresponds to TRBD2 (6 bases). V lost 0 bases to trimming and J lost 12 bases, with 10 bases between them. Germline V lookup: CDR1 SGHKS, CDR2 YYEKEE (reference sequence). This CDR3 spans 12 amino acids. CDR3 sequence reads: CASSLGLRGQFF. CDR3 nucleotide sequence: TGTGCCAGCAGCTTGGGGCTGCGGGGGCAGTTCTTC.

This clone has just a few counts. The V and J genes are TRBV7-9 and TRBJ2-5; D not resolved. Looked up from germline, CDR1 is SEHNR and CDR2 is FQNEAQ (reference sequence). V lost 5 bases, J lost 3 bases, and 16 bases lay in between. This CDR3 region has 15 residues. This chain's CDR3 is CASSPSLGTEETQYF. CDR3 bases: TGTGCCAGCAGCCCTTCGCTCGGCACCGAAGAGACCCAGTACTTC.

The CDR3 DNA reads TGCGCCAGCAGCCCCCCCTCCGGGACAGGACTTAATTCACCCCTCCACTTT. This codes for CASSPPSGTGLNSPLHF. The V gene is TRBV4-1, the J gene TRBJ1-6; TRBD1 matches at 8 bases. After removal of 4 bases from V and 6 bases from J, the junction contained 11 bases not matched to a gene. CDR1 MGHRA and CDR2 YSYEKL come from the germline V gene. CDR3 length equals 17 residues.

The chain has TRBV6-5 and TRBJ2-4; D not certain. CDR1 is MNHEY, CDR2 SVGAGI, per germline. CDR3 length: 13 amino acids. Trimming cost V 8 bases and J 0 bases, with 8 bases left between them. DNA for the CDR3: TGTGCCAGCGGGGTTCTAGCCAAAAACATTCAGTACTTC. Translation gives CASGVLAKNIQYF.

This clone was picked up one time. This chain uses TRBV10-2 with TRBJ2-2; 15 bases are a match to TRBD2. Germline V CDR1 and CDR2: WSHSY, SAAADI. The CDR3 contains 17 residues. After removal of 6 bases from V and 4 bases from J, the junction contained 6 bases not matched to a gene. CDR3 in amino acids: CASRGLAGGRGTGELFF. CDR3 nucleotide sequence: TGCGCCAGCAGAGGACTAGCGGGAGGGCGGGGCACCGGGGAGCTGTTTTTT.

V gene TRBV30 combines with J gene TRBJ2-1; D is undetermined. The V gene lost 1 base and the J gene lost 4 bases, with 8 bases spanning the gap. This CDR3 region has 13 residues. Germline values: CDR1 GTSNPN, CDR2 SVGIG (reference sequence). The CDR3 coding sequence is TGTGCCTGGAGTGAACAGCTTTACAATGAGCAGTTCTTC. This translates into CAWSEQLYNEQFF.

The V gene is TRBV27, the J gene TRBJ2-7, with 9 bases aligning to TRBD1. This CDR3 has 18 amino acids. CDR1 and CDR2 from the germline V gene are MNHEY and SMNVEV (reference sequence). V lost 3 bases, J lost 3 bases, and 15 bases stayed unmatched. The CDR3 sequence: CASSFVAPGQGSLYEQYF. DNA of the CDR3: TGTGCCAGCAGTTTTGTAGCACCGGGACAGGGTTCCCTCTACGAGCAGTACTTC.

This chain links TRBV9 with TRBJ1-2; D gene unclear. This CDR3 contains 16 residues. Germline CDR1 SGDLS, CDR2 YYNGEE. Deletions cut 0 bases from V and 4 bases from J, with 16 bases between. CDR3 loop: CASSVDPTEITYGYTF. The CDR3, as DNA: TGTGCCAGCAGCGTAGACCCTACAGAGATAACCTATGGCTACACCTTC.

The rearrangement links TRBV4-1 to TRBJ2-5; 10 bases are shared with TRBD2. Germline V gene sequence: CDR1 MGHRA, CDR2 YSYEKL. J gave up 1 base and V 1 base, and 6 bases lay outside the gene matches. The CDR3 has 17 residues. The CDR3 sequence is CASSQVEASGSQETQYF. CDR3 DNA sequence: TGCGCCAGCAGCCAAGTGGAGGCTAGCGGGAGCCAAGAGACCCAGTACTTC.

V usage is TRBV6-5 and J usage is TRBJ1-1, with a tentative D call TRBD1 (5 bases). Germline V gives CDR1 MNHEY, CDR2 SVGAGI. This CDR3 spans 15 amino acids. Trimming stripped 5 bases from V and 1 base from J, with 14 bases between. CDR3 nucleotide sequence: TGTGCCAGCAGTCCGGGGGGGGGACGGAACACTGAAGCTTTCTTT. Amino acid sequence: CASSPGGGRNTEAFF.

This chain joins TRBV27 and TRBJ2-5, with a possible D match to TRBD2 (5 bases). Germline CDR1 reads MNHEY; CDR2 reads SMNVEV (reference sequence). The V end was cut by 5 bases, the J end by 0 bases, with 7 bases between. CDR3 length equals 13 residues. DNA for the CDR3: TGTGCCAGCAGTAGGCGGGACCAAGAGACCCAGTACTTC. Encoded protein: CASSRRDQETQYF.

This clone was detected only a few times. The chain links TRBV25-1 to TRBJ1-3, with D possibly matching TRBD1 (6 bases). This CDR3 is built from 15 residues. Trimming left V 1 base short and J 2 bases short, with 9 bases between. The germline V gene has CDR1 MGHDK and CDR2 SYGVNS. The DNA of the CDR3 is TGTGCCAGCAGTGAATTTGCAGGGGCTGGAAACACCATATATTTT. It encodes CASSEFAGAGNTIYF. Full variable domain (rest looked up from reference TRBV25-1 and TRBJ1-3): EADIYQTPRYLVIGTGKKITLECSQTMGHDKMYWYQQDPGMELHLIHYSYGVNSTEKGDLSSESTVSRIRTEHFPLTLESARPSHTSQYLCASSEFAGAGNTIYFGEGSWLTVV.

V usage is TRBV7-6 and J usage is TRBJ2-7, with 10 positions matching TRBD1. J was trimmed by 6 bases and V by 1 base; bases with no gene match: 3. Germline values: CDR1 SGHVS, CDR2 FNYEAQ. The CDR3 totals 14 residues. In nucleotides, the CDR3 is TGTGCCAGCAGCTTAGGACAGGGGGCCTTCGAGCAGTACTTC. Its translation: CASSLGQGAFEQYF.

This clone has more than one count but fewer than ten. The V call is TRBV25-1, the J call TRBJ2-2; D tentatively fits TRBD1 or TRBD2 (5 bases each). V gave up 9 bases and J gave up 4 bases, with 9 bases separating them. The CDR3 has 12 amino acids. Germline V lookup: CDR1 MGHDK, CDR2 SYGVNS. The DNA for the CDR3 is TGTGCCAGTTCAGGGAGCACCGGGGAGCTGTTTTTT. Its translation: CASSGSTGELFF.

CDR3 nucleotide sequence: TGTGCCACCAGCAGAGATGAAGAGGGTGTTGGTTATAATGAAAAACTGTTTTTT. Translation gives CATSRDEEGVGYNEKLFF. The rearrangement joins TRBV15 to TRBJ1-4; unclear D gene. Germline lookup yields CDR1 LNHNV and CDR2 YYDKDF (reference sequence). The CDR3 is made up of 18 amino acids. Trimming took 0 bases from V and 4 from J, leaving 18 bases between them.

The V and J genes are TRBV4-2 and TRBJ2-5, with 7 nucleotides matching TRBD2. This CDR3 has 14 amino acids. Germline CDR1 LGHNA, CDR2 YNFKEQ. V lost 5 bases and J lost 1; bases outside the gene matches: 4. The CDR3 is CASSLGGGQETQYF. CDR3 sequence (DNA): TGTGCCAGCAGCTTGGGCGGGGGCCAAGAGACCCAGTACTTC.

This clone was found a few times. The genes are TRBV4-2 and TRBJ2-1; the D gene is possibly TRBD2 (6 bases). The CDR3 sequence is 13 residues long. V lost 0 bases and J 8 bases, leaving 8 bases between the germline ends. Looked up from germline, CDR1 is LGHNA and CDR2 is YNFKEQ. The CDR3, as DNA: TGTGCCAGCAGCCAAGATCGGGAGTATGAGCAGTTCTTC. Amino acids: CASSQDREYEQFF.

The V and J genes are TRBV11-2 and TRBJ2-3, with D perhaps being TRBD1 or TRBD2 (5 bases each). CDR3 length: 11 residues. V gave up 2 bases and J gave up 12 bases, with 9 bases separating them. Germline V lookup: CDR1 SGHAT, CDR2 FQNNGV. The DNA of the CDR3 is TGTGCCAGCAGCTTAAGGGGAGTCCAGTATTTT. Its protein is CASSLRGVQYF.

This rearrangement joins TRBV18 to TRBJ2-3, with 15 nucleotides matching TRBD2. V gave up 4 bases and J gave up 5 bases; unmatched junction bases: 7. Germline assignment: CDR1 KGHSH and CDR2 LQKENI. This CDR3 spans 17 amino acids. The CDR3 nucleotides are TGTGCCAGCTCACTACGGACTAGCGGGGGGGATATAGATACGCAGTATTTT. This encodes CASSLRTSGGDIDTQYF.